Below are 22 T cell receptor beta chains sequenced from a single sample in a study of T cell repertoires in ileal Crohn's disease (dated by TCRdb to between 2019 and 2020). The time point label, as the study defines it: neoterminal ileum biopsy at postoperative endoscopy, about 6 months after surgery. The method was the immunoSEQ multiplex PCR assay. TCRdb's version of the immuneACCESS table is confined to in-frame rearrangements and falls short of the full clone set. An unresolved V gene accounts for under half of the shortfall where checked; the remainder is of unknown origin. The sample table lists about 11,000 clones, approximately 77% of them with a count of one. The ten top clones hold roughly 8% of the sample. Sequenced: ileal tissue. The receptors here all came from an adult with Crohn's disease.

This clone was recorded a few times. CDR3 DNA sequence: TGCGCCAGCAGCCAAGACGGGTACTCTGGAAACACCATATATTTT. It translates to CASSQDGYSGNTIYF. The chain recombines TRBV4-3 with TRBJ1-3; D unresolved. The CDR3 runs 15 residues. Germline-derived CDR1 and CDR2 are LGHNA and YSLEER. V gave up 0 bases and J gave up 0 bases, with 6 bases separating them.

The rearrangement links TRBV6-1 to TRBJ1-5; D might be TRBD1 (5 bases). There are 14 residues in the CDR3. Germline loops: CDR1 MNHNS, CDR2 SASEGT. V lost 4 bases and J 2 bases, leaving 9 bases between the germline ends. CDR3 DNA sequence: TGTGCCAGCAGTGCAGGGTACGGCAATCAGCCCCAGCATTTT. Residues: CASSAGYGNQPQHF.

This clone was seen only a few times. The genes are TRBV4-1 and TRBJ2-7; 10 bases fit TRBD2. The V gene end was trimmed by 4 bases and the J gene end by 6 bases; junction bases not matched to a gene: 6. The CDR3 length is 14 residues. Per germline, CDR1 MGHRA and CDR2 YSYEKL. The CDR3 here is CASSPSGRSGEQYF. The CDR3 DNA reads TGCGCCAGCAGCCCTAGCGGGAGATCGGGCGAGCAGTACTTC.

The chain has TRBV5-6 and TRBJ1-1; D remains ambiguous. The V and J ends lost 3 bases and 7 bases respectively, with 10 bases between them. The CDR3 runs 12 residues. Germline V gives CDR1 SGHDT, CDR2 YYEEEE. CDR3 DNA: TGTGCCAGCAGCTGGACCGGGGTTGAAGCTTTCTTT. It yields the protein CASSWTGVEAFF.

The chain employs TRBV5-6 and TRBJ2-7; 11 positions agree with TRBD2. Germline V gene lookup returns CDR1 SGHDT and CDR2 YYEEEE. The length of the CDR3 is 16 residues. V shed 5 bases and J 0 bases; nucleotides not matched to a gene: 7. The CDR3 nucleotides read TGTGCCAGCAGTAACTTAGCGGGAGGGAGCTCCTACGAGCAGTACTTC. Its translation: CASSNLAGGSSYEQYF.

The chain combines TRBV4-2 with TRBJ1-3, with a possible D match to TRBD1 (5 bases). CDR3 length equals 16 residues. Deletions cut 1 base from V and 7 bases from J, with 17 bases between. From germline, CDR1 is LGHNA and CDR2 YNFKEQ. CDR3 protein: CASSQVATDHTNTIYF. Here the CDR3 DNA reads TGTGCCAGCAGCCAAGTGGCGACAGATCACACTAACACCATATATTTT.

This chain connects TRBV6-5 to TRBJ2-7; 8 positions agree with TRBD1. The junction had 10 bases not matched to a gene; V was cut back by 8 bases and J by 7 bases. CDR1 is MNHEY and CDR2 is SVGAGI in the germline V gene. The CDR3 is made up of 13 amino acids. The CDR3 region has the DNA TGTGCCAGCGGGTGGACAGGGACGAGAGAGCAGTACTTC. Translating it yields CASGWTGTREQYF.

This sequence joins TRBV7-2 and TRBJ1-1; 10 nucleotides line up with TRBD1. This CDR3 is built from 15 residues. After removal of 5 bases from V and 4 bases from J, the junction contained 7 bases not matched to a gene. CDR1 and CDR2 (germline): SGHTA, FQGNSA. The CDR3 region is CASSPQDRGSTEAFF. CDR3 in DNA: TGTGCCAGCAGCCCGCAGGACAGGGGGAGCACTGAAGCTTTCTTT.

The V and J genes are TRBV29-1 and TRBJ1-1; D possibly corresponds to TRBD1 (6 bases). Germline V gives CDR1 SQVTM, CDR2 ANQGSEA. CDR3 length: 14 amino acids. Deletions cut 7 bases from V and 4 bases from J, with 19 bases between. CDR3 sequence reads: CSAGVGGAGTEAFF. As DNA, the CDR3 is TGCAGCGCGGGAGTGGGGGGGGCCGGCACTGAAGCTTTCTTT.

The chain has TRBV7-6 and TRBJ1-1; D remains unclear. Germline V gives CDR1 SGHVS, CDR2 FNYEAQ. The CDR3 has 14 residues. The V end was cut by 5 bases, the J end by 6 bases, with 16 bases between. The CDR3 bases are TGTGCCAGCAGCCCAGTCCCCGGCGGTCCTGAAGCTTTCTTT. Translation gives CASSPVPGGPEAFF.

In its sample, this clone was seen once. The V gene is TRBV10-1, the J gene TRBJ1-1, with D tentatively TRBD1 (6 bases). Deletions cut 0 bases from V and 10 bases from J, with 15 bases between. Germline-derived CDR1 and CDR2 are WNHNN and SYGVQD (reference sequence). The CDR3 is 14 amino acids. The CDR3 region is CASSESGTPEGAFF. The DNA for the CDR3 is TGCGCCAGCAGTGAGTCGGGGACACCCGAGGGAGCTTTCTTT.

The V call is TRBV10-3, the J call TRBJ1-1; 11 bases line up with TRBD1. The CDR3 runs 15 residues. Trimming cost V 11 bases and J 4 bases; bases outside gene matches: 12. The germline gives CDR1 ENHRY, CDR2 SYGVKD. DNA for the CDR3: TGTGCCGGGGGGGCAGAGGGACAGGGGGTCACTGAAGCTTTCTTT. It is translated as CAGGAEGQGVTEAFF.

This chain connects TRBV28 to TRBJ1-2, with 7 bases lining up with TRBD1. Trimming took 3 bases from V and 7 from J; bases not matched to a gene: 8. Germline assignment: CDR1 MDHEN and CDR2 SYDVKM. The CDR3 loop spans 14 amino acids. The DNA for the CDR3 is TGTGCCAGCAGTTTGTACAGGGGATTTCGTGGCTACACCTTC. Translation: CASSLYRGFRGYTF.

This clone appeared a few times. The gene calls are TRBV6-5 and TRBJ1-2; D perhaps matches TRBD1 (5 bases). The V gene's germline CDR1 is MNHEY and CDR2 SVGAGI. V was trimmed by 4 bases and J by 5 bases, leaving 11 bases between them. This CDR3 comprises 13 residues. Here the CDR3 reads CASSFVEGYGYTF. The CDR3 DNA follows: TGTGCCAGCAGTTTTGTGGAGGGGTATGGCTACACCTTC.

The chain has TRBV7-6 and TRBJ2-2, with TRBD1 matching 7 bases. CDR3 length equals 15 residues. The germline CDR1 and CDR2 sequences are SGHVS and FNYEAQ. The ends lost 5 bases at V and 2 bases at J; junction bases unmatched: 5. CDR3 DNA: TGTGCCAGCAGCGTCCGGGACAGTAACACCGGGGAGCTGTTTTTT. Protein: CASSVRDSNTGELFF.

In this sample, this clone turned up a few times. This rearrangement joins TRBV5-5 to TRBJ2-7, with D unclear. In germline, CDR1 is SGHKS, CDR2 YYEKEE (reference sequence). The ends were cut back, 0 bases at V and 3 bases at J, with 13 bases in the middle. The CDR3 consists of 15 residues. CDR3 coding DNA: TGTGCCAGCAGCTTGGGGCCTGGCAACCACTACGAGCAGTACTTC. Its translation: CASSLGPGNHYEQYF.

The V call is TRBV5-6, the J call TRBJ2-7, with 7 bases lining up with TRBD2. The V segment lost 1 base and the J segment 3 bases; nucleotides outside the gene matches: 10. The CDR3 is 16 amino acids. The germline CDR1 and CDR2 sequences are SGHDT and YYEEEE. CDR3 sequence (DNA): TGTGCCAGCAGCTTGTGGGATGCGCGGGAGTACTACGAGCAGTACTTC. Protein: CASSLWDAREYYEQYF.

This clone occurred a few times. CDR3 sequence (DNA): TGTGCCTGGAGGGCAACCTACGAGCAGTACTTC. Its protein is CAWRATYEQYF. The rearrangement joins TRBV30 to TRBJ2-7; D unclear. Germline V gene data show CDR1 as GTSNPN and CDR2 as SVGIG (reference sequence). V lost 3 bases, J lost 2 bases, and 5 bases lay in between. The CDR3 is made up of 11 amino acids. Supplemented by reference TRBV30 and TRBJ2-7, the full variable domain reads SQTIHQWPATLVQPVGSPLSLECTVEGTSNPNLYWYRQAAGRGLQLLFYSVGIGQISSEVPQNLSASRPQDRQFILSSKKLLLSDSGFYLCAWRATYEQYFGPGTRLTVT.

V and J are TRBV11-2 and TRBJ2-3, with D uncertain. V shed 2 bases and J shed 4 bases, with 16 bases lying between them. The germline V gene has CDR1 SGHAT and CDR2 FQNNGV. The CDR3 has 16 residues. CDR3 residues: CASSLSAALGPDTQYF. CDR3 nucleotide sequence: TGTGCCAGCAGCTTAAGCGCGGCCTTGGGTCCAGATACGCAGTATTTT.

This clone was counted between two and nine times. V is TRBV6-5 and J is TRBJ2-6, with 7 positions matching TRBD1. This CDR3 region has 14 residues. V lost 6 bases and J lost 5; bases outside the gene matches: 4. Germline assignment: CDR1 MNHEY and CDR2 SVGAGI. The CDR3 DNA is TGTGCCAGCAGGACAGGGTACCGGGCCAACGTCCTGACTTTC. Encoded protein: CASRTGYRANVLTF.

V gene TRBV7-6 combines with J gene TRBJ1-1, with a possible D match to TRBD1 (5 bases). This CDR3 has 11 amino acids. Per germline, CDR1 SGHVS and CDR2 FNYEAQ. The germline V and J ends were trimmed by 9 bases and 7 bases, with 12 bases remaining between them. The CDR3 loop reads CASQGFGEAFF. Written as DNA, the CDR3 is TGTGCCAGTCAGGGTTTTGGTGAAGCTTTCTTT.

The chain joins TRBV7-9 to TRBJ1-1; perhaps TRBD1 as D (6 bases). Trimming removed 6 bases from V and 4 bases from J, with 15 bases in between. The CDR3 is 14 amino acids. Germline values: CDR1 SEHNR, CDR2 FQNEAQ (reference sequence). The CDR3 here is CASSLSQGSTEAFF. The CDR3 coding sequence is TGTGCCAGCAGTCTCTCACAGGGAAGCACTGAAGCTTTCTTT.